The rows below give T cell receptor beta chains drawn from one sample of a study of cytomegalovirus exposure and HLA in healthy donors. Clones were sequenced by immunoSEQ multiplex PCR, and TCRdb holds only the in-frame ones, with some missing. There are 110,000 to 150,000 clones in the sample; around 84% occur only once, and 2% to 2.5% lies in the top ten. Sequences were obtained from PBMCs. These receptors were obtained from a boy between 2 and 10 years old in good health and CMV-seronegative. Each CDR3 is given without its conserved first and last residue.

V	J	CDR3
TRBV4-2	TRBJ2-2	ASSRQGQKTGELF
TRBV6-6	TRBJ2-5	ASSYGTSGEETQY
TRBV2	TRBJ1-4	ASSSGFGLEKLF
TRBV6-1	TRBJ1-1	ASTPGGEGAGEAF
TRBV4-3	TRBJ2-3	ASSQALTSGSTDTQY
TRBV19	TRBJ2-2	ASLTGGSTGELF
TRBV7-2	TRBJ2-1	ASSSEIRGVIGEQF
TRBV6-1	TRBJ2-7	ASSEPTSGKYEQY
TRBV11-3	TRBJ2-5	ASSPHGMEETQY
TRBV6-5	TRBJ1-5	ASSRTEDQPQH
TRBV18	TRBJ2-7	ASSPIAEPYEQY
TRBV18	TRBJ1-2	ASSPDGLEGRGYT
TRBV5-6	TRBJ1-1	ASSFYTGNTEAF
TRBV6-5	TRBJ1-2	ASRRGTAYGYT
TRBV5-1	TRBJ2-2	ASSPGGLNTGELF
TRBV4-3	TRBJ2-3	ASSQTGGTGADTQY
TRBV19	TRBJ2-2	ASSQRNWASQKNTGELF
TRBV7-9	TRBJ2-5	ASQAGRETQY
TRBV7-3	TRBJ2-7	ASSPKAGLGEQY